The 31 T cell receptor beta chains given below trace back to one sample, sequenced in a study of blood T cell repertoires in COVID-19. TCRdb's copy holds only in-frame clones and misses some; the assay was immunoSEQ multiplex PCR. The sample has 200,000 to 250,000 clones, 80% seen once. Material for sequencing was PBMCs or T cells enriched from blood (not recorded which). Source of these receptors: a woman aged 40 to 49 with acute COVID-19.

The gene calls are TRBV24-1 and TRBJ1-2, with D perhaps matching TRBD1 (6 bases). Trimming removed 4 bases at V and 6 bases at J, with 14 bases between. This CDR3 contains 14 residues. Per the germline V gene, CDR1 is KGHDR and CDR2 is SFDVKD. CDR3 loop: CATSDAGVWNGYTF. The CDR3 coding sequence is TGTGCCACCAGTGACGCAGGGGTCTGGAATGGCTACACCTTC.

V usage is TRBV28 and J usage is TRBJ1-1, with D possibly being TRBD1 (5 bases). The CDR3 runs 13 residues. Trimming cost V 5 bases and J 11 bases, with 18 bases left between them. Germline values: CDR1 MDHEN, CDR2 SYDVKM. CDR3 in DNA: TGTGCCAGCAGTCTCGAACAGGTGTTGGGGGCTTTCTTT. This encodes CASSLEQVLGAFF.

The chain uses TRBV7-3 and TRBJ2-3; perhaps TRBD1 as D (5 bases). This CDR3 comprises 15 residues. Trimming removed 5 bases from V and 1 base from J, with 13 bases in between. From germline, CDR1 is SGHTA and CDR2 FQGTGA. Written as DNA, the CDR3 is TGTGCCAGCAGCCGTAACTTCAGGGGCACAGATACGCAGTATTTT. The encoded protein is CASSRNFRGTDTQYF.

The gene calls are TRBV7-2 and TRBJ1-2; TRBD1 aligns across 8 bases. The length of the CDR3 is 14 residues. CDR1 SGHTA and CDR2 FQGNSA come from the germline V gene. V lost 6 bases, J lost 3 bases, and 6 bases stayed unmatched. CDR3 region: CASSPGTGDYGYTF. The CDR3 DNA reads TGTGCCAGCAGTCCCGGGACAGGTGACTATGGCTACACCTTC.

V is TRBV3-1 (or the pseudogene TRBV3-2) and J is TRBJ2-2; 8 bases fit TRBD2. The germline CDR1 and CDR2 sequences are LGHDT and YNNKEL (reference sequence). The CDR3 consists of 13 residues. V shed 6 bases and J 6 bases; nucleotides not matched to a gene: 3. In DNA form, the CDR3 reads TGTGCCAGCAGAAACGGGGGGGCCGGGGAGCTGTTTTTT. Protein sequence: CASRNGGAGELFF.

The chain uses TRBV27 and TRBJ1-6; D might be TRBD1 (5 bases). CDR1 is MNHEY, CDR2 SMNVEV, per germline (reference sequence). The V and J ends lost 5 bases and 6 bases respectively, with 8 bases between them. This CDR3 has 13 amino acids. The CDR3 DNA is TGTGCCAGCAGTAGACAGCCTAATTCACCCCTCCACTTT. Amino acids: CASSRQPNSPLHF.

The chain couples TRBV6-6 to TRBJ2-1; TRBD1 is a possible D gene (5 bases). Germline V gene sequence: CDR1 MNHNY, CDR2 SVGAGI (reference sequence). The CDR3 consists of 13 residues. V lost 7 bases and J 4 bases, leaving 11 bases between the germline ends. CDR3: CASTQTDYNEQFF. DNA of the CDR3: TGTGCCAGCACCCAGACAGATTACAATGAGCAGTTCTTC.

V gene TRBV29-1 combines with J gene TRBJ1-1; no clear D. This CDR3 is 10 amino acids long. Between the trimmed V and J ends, which lost 2 bases and 8 bases, there was a span of 6 bases. Germline V gene sequence: CDR1 SQVTM, CDR2 ANQGSEA. CDR3 bases: TGCAGCGTTGAAAGGCGGGAAGCTTTCTTT. This translates into CSVERREAFF.

The V gene is TRBV5-1, the J gene TRBJ2-3; perhaps TRBD2 as D (5 bases). From germline, CDR1 is SGHRS and CDR2 YFSETQ. Trimming pared 0 bases from V and 1 base from J, leaving 9 bases between. The CDR3 loop spans 15 amino acids. CDR3 bases: TGCGCCAGCAGCTTGGGAGTGGGAGGCACAGATACGCAGTATTTT. Its protein product is CASSLGVGGTDTQYF.

V gene TRBV28 combines with J gene TRBJ1-2, with 10 nucleotides matching TRBD1. This CDR3 comprises 13 residues. The V segment lost 5 bases and the J segment 5 bases; nucleotides outside the gene matches: 2. Germline V CDR1 and CDR2: MDHEN, SYDVKM. Here the CDR3 reads CASSGQGGYGYTF. In nucleotides, the CDR3 is TGTGCCAGCAGTGGACAGGGGGGTTATGGCTACACCTTC.

This chain links TRBV15 with TRBJ2-5; the match to TRBD2 covers 14 bases. The CDR3 loop spans 16 amino acids. Germline loops: CDR1 LNHNV, CDR2 YYDKDF (reference sequence). V shed 4 bases, J shed 5 bases, and the junction held 6 bases outside the gene matches. This CDR3 is CATSTGTSGRTETQYF. The CDR3 nucleotides are TGTGCCACCAGCACAGGGACTAGCGGGAGAACGGAGACCCAGTACTTC.

The gene calls are TRBV19 and TRBJ1-1, with D unresolved. The CDR3 is 13 amino acids. V shed 4 bases and J shed 5 bases, with 11 bases lying between them. CDR1 and CDR2 (germline): LNHDA, SQIVND (reference sequence). The CDR3: CASSTAGGTEAFF. CDR3 coding DNA: TGTGCCAGTAGTACGGCGGGAGGAACTGAAGCTTTCTTT. Complete variable domain (other parts from reference TRBV19 and TRBJ1-1): DGGITQSPKYLFRKEGQNVTLSCEQNLNHDAMYWYRQDPGQGLRLIYYSQIVNDFQKGDIAEGYSVSREKKESFPLTVTSAQKNPTAFYLCASSTAGGTEAFFGQGTRLTVV.

J is TRBJ1-4 and V is TRBV20-1, with no clear D. This CDR3 contains 11 residues. With 6 bases removed from V and 8 bases from J, the gap between germline ends came to 10 bases. Germline V gene lookup returns CDR1 DFQATT and CDR2 SNEGSKA (reference sequence). CDR3 coding DNA: TGCAGTGCCCTAACCGGGGAAAAACTGTTTTTT. It codes for CSALTGEKLFF.

The chain links TRBV6-5 to TRBJ1-2, with D uncertain. This CDR3 spans 13 amino acids. The V and J ends lost 7 bases and 8 bases respectively, with 17 bases between them. Germline CDR1 reads MNHEY; CDR2 reads SVGAGI. The CDR3 DNA follows: TGTGCCAGCACCTCAACGGAGTCTGGGGGCTACACCTTC. Its translation: CASTSTESGGYTF.

The rearrangement joins TRBV6-6 to TRBJ2-4, with a possible D match to TRBD2 (7 bases). The V and J ends lost 5 bases and 3 bases respectively, with 23 bases between them. This CDR3 has 18 amino acids. Germline lookup yields CDR1 MNHNY and CDR2 SVGAGI (reference sequence). The CDR3, as DNA: TGTGCCAGCAGTCGTGTCCCGGGGAGGGGGTACGACAAAAACATTCAGTACTTC. Amino acids: CASSRVPGRGYDKNIQYF.

The V and J genes are TRBV9 and TRBJ2-7; D possibly corresponds to TRBD1 (5 bases). The V and J ends lost 4 bases and 1 base respectively, with 15 bases between them. Germline-derived CDR1 and CDR2 are SGDLS and YYNGEE. The CDR3 has 15 amino acids. The CDR3 spells CASSPLLGASYEQYF. Written as DNA, the CDR3 is TGTGCCAGCAGCCCCCTCTTAGGGGCATCCTACGAGCAGTACTTC.

This chain uses TRBV6-5 with TRBJ1-1; no clear D gene. CDR1 MNHEY and CDR2 SVGAGI come from the germline V gene. V was shortened by 11 bases and J by 1 base, with 14 bases between the two germline ends. The CDR3 is 13 amino acids. The CDR3: CAVEGVWNTEAFF. The CDR3 DNA sequence: TGTGCCGTGGAAGGAGTCTGGAACACTGAAGCTTTCTTT.

The V call is TRBV5-4, the J call TRBJ2-2, with unresolved D. The CDR3 extends over 13 amino acids. Germline V gene data show CDR1 as SGHNT and CDR2 as YYREEE (reference sequence). Trimming removed 2 bases from V and 2 bases from J, with 4 bases in between. Written as DNA, the CDR3 is TGTGCCAGCAGCTTTGGCAACACCGGGGAGCTGTTTTTT. This encodes CASSFGNTGELFF. Filled out from reference TRBV5-4 and TRBJ2-2, the complete variable domain reads ETGVTQSPTHLIKTRGQQVTLRCSSQSGHNTVSWYQQALGQGPQFIFQYYREEENGRGNFPPRFSGLQFPNYSSELNVNALELDDSALYLCASSFGNTGELFFGEGSRLTVL.

V is TRBV18 and J is TRBJ1-4; TRBD1 matches 8 bases. Germline CDR1 reads KGHSH; CDR2 reads LQKENI. The CDR3 runs 18 residues. Losses at the gene ends were 5 bases for V and 3 bases for J; bases not matched to a gene: 14. The DNA for the CDR3 is TGTGCCAGCTCAACGGACAGGGTTCAGTTCATGGCTAATGAAAAACTGTTTTTT. It is translated as CASSTDRVQFMANEKLFF.

This chain connects TRBV19 to TRBJ1-1; 7 positions match TRBD1. CDR3 length: 15 residues. Germline-derived CDR1 and CDR2 are LNHDA and SQIVND (reference sequence). V lost 4 bases, J lost 3 bases, and 8 bases stayed unmatched. The DNA of the CDR3 is TGTGCCAGTAGTAGAGGCGCCGGGACAGACACTGAAGCTTTCTTT. Translated, it gives CASSRGAGTDTEAFF.

The V call is TRBV5-1, the J call TRBJ2-1; weak D call: TRBD2 (5 bases). With 0 bases removed from V and 6 bases from J, the gap between germline ends came to 19 bases. Per the germline V gene, CDR1 is SGHRS and CDR2 is YFSETQ. The CDR3 is made up of 17 amino acids. The CDR3 coding sequence is TGCGCCAGCAGCTTGGCCTTTGAGCGAGGGTTGGGCAATGAGCAGTTCTTC. It specifies CASSLAFERGLGNEQFF. Full variable domain (remainder filled in from reference TRBV5-1 and TRBJ2-1): KAGVTQTPRYLIKTRGQQVTLSCSPISGHRSVSWYQQTPGQGLQFLFEYFSETQRNKGNFPGRFSGRQFSNSRSEMNVSTLELGDSALYLCASSLAFERGLGNEQFFGPGTRLTVL.

This clone was picked up one time. The rearrangement joins TRBV28 to TRBJ1-5, with 8 bases lining up with TRBD1. The CDR3 sequence is 18 residues long. V shed 8 bases and J 3 bases; nucleotides not matched to a gene: 18. Germline-derived CDR1 and CDR2 are MDHEN and SYDVKM. The DNA of the CDR3 is TGTGCCAGCTTCACCACCTCCGGGACAGGAGGGGCCAATCAGCCCCAGCATTTT. Its protein is CASFTTSGTGGANQPQHF.

The chain employs TRBV27 and TRBJ2-3, with 8 bases fitting TRBD1. Trimming at V came to 6 bases and at J to 3 bases, leaving 11 bases not matched to a gene. The germline V gene has CDR1 MNHEY and CDR2 SMNVEV (reference sequence). This CDR3 contains 16 residues. The CDR3 here is CASRHRGAPWTDTQYF. The DNA of the CDR3 is TGTGCCAGCAGACACAGGGGGGCCCCTTGGACAGATACGCAGTATTTT.

The gene calls are TRBV30 and TRBJ1-1; 8 nucleotides align to TRBD1. CDR3 length equals 12 residues. Germline loops: CDR1 GTSNPN, CDR2 SVGIG (reference sequence). The trim removed 8 bases at V and 2 bases at J, leaving 4 bases unmatched. This chain's CDR3 is CAHGQGNTEAFF. The CDR3 DNA follows: TGTGCCCATGGACAGGGCAACACTGAAGCTTTCTTT. The full variable domain, with the rest looked up from reference TRBV30 and TRBJ1-1, is SQTIHQWPATLVQPVGSPLSLECTVEGTSNPNLYWYRQAAGRGLQLLFYSVGIGQISSEVPQNLSASRPQDRQFILSSKKLLLSDSGFYLCAHGQGNTEAFFGQGTRLTVV.

The rearrangement joins TRBV6-5 to TRBJ2-2; D is uncertain. Between the trimmed V and J ends, which lost 0 bases and 1 base, there was a span of 6 bases. CDR3 size: 15 residues. In germline, CDR1 is MNHEY, CDR2 SVGAGI. The CDR3 DNA is TGTGCCAGCAGTTACTCGGTCAGGAACACCGGGGAGCTGTTTTTT. Its translation is CASSYSVRNTGELFF.

This clone was recorded once. The V and J genes are TRBV27 and TRBJ1-4; unclear D gene. Trimming pared 4 bases from V and 2 bases from J, leaving 20 bases between. Germline loops: CDR1 MNHEY, CDR2 SMNVEV (reference sequence). The CDR3 has 18 residues. Here the CDR3 DNA reads TGTGCCAGCAGTTCCCGGCCGGCGGGGATTGGGACTAATGAAAAACTGTTTTTT. Translating it yields CASSSRPAGIGTNEKLFF. The whole variable domain, filled in from reference TRBV27 and TRBJ1-4, reads EAQVTQNPRYLITVTGKKLTVTCSQNMNHEYMSWYRQDPGLGLRQIYYSMNVEVTDKGDVPEGYKVSRKEKRNFPLILESPSPNQTSLYFCASSSRPAGIGTNEKLFFGSGTQLSVL.

This clone has only one observation. The chain combines TRBV6-1 with TRBJ2-7; tentative D call: TRBD1 (6 bases). Germline CDR1 and CDR2: MNHNS and SASEGT. V lost 2 bases to trimming and J lost 3 bases, with 11 bases between them. The CDR3 totals 14 residues. CDR3 bases: TGTGCCAGCAGTGAACTCAGGGGCCTCTACGAGCAGTACTTC. This codes for CASSELRGLYEQYF.

The V and J genes are TRBV5-8 and TRBJ2-3, with 10 bases lining up with TRBD1. Trimming cost V 4 bases and J 9 bases; bases outside gene matches: 2. The CDR3 is 12 residues long. Germline loops: CDR1 SGHTS, CDR2 YDEGEE. CDR3: CASSQDRGTQYF. CDR3 nucleotides: TGTGCCAGCAGCCAGGACAGGGGGACGCAGTATTTT.

The rearrangement uses TRBV20-1 and TRBJ2-3; possibly TRBD2 for D (6 bases). Germline V CDR1 and CDR2: DFQATT, SNEGSKA (reference sequence). The CDR3 contains 11 residues. Between the trimmed V and J ends, which lost 5 bases and 14 bases, there was a span of 17 bases. Written as DNA, the CDR3 is TGCAGTGCTCCGGGAGAAACGCCCTTGTATTTT. Its translation: CSAPGETPLYF.

This clone appeared once. The rearrangement uses TRBV20-1 and TRBJ2-5; D not certain. V shed 3 bases and J shed 5 bases, with 7 bases lying between them. The CDR3 contains 11 residues. Germline CDR1 DFQATT, CDR2 SNEGSKA (reference sequence). CDR3 in DNA: TGCAGTGCTAGTTTCTTGGAGACCCAGTACTTC. It encodes CSASFLETQYF.

V gene TRBV6-5 combines with J gene TRBJ2-2; perhaps TRBD1 as D (6 bases). This CDR3 spans 14 amino acids. Germline CDR1 MNHEY, CDR2 SVGAGI. Trimming shortened V by 6 bases and J by 1 base, and 9 bases separated the two germline ends. CDR3 coding DNA: TGTGCCAGCAGCCAGGACAGGAACACCGGGGAGCTGTTTTTT. Encoded protein: CASSQDRNTGELFF.